This T cell receptor (beta chain) was recorded in a study of blood T cell repertoires in COVID-19. Study in general: The cDNA or gDNA used as material had been derived from T cells, B-cell-depleted T cells, or PBMCs.

The age range of participants was about 18 to 90 years, with residence in fewer than 25 US areas. Clinical history as reported by participants underpinned cohort assignment. Among Cohort 3 donors, those recovered had two negative PCRs, clearance, or symptom resolution. Sequencing used immunoSEQ multiplex PCR; TCRdb keeps in-frame clones, though not all of them. Found here are 300,000 to 400,000 clones, around 90% of them singletons; the top ten hold under 6%. The CDR3 sequence is 15 residues long. Germline CDR1 reads LGHDT; CDR2 reads YNNKEL (reference sequence). Trimming took off 5 bases at V and 7 bases at J, with 17 bases between the two ends.

The clonotype comes from a man under 40 who had recovered from COVID-19. Sequenced input: PBMCs or T cells enriched from blood (not recorded which). The V call is TRBV3-1 (or the pseudogene TRBV3-2), the J call TRBJ2-2; D may be TRBD2 (5 bases). CDR3 loop: CASSFGIASGGELFF. The CDR3 DNA sequence: TGTGCCAGCAGCTTTGGGATAGCGTCGGGCGGGGAGCTGTTTTTT.